This T cell receptor (beta chain) comes out of a study of cytomegalovirus exposure and HLA in healthy donors. Study results and caveats: Both high specificity and high sensitivity reportedly marked the classifier's diagnosis of cytomegalovirus status. Researchers catalogued about 150 TCR beta chains as cytomegalovirus-associated. Subsequent analysis revealed that first-cohort TCR clusters tended to co-occur in the roughly 120 validation repertoires.

Notes on this clone: What it binds is unknown.

Repertoires were generated with immunoSEQ multiplex PCR, while TCRdb's copy carries only in-frame clones and drops some. There are 150,000 to 200,000 clones in the sample; 84% occur only once, and 10% to 15% lies in the top ten. The clonotype was recovered from a woman aged 25-40 years in good health and CMV-seropositive. Input material: PBMCs.

In DNA, the CDR3 is TGTGCCAGCAGTACCTGGGGGGAAATAAGCCAGCCCCAGCATTTT. Amino acids: CASSTWGEISQPQHF. The rearrangement uses TRBV2 and TRBJ1-5; D perhaps matches TRBD1 (5 bases). This CDR3 has 15 amino acids. V was clipped by 5 bases and J by 7 bases, with 18 bases between them. Germline CDR1 and CDR2: SNHLY and FYNNEI.